A selection of T cell receptor beta chains follows, all from one sample in a study of control samples from healthy donors and cancer patients. Produced via immunoSEQ multiplex PCR; TCRdb's table is partial and in-frame only. The table includes about 120,000 clones, 88% detected once. The specimen was blood. These receptor sequences come from an older woman in good health. Both conserved end residues are part of each CDR3. Fields, in order: D gene, V gene, clone size, J gene, CDR3 protein, CDR3 DNA. D genes are given only for firm matches. Size is omitted from some rows. Given values are once, few, many or a class for expanded clones.

d_gene: TRBD1; v_gene: TRBV3-1/TRBV3-2; abundance: -; j_gene: TRBJ1-2; CDR3aa: CASRNRGGYTF; CDR3nt: TGTGCCAGCCGCAACAGGGGTGGCTACACCTTC
d_gene: -; v_gene: TRBV9; abundance: -; j_gene: TRBJ2-5; CDR3aa: CASSVGAVGLETQYF; CDR3nt: TGTGCCAGCAGCGTAGGAGCGGTGGGCTTGGAGACCCAGTACTTC
d_gene: TRBD1; v_gene: TRBV5-6; abundance: few; j_gene: TRBJ1-2; CDR3aa: CASSLYQGGDYGYTF; CDR3nt: TGTGCCAGCAGCTTATACCAGGGGGGCGACTATGGCTACACCTTC
d_gene: -; v_gene: TRBV29-1; abundance: once; j_gene: TRBJ1-2; CDR3aa: CSVAAQVPYGYTF; CDR3nt: TGCAGCGTTGCCGCCCAAGTGCCATATGGCTACACCTTC
d_gene: -; v_gene: TRBV9; abundance: -; j_gene: TRBJ2-4; CDR3aa: CASSVAGGTKNIQYF; CDR3nt: TGTGCCAGCAGCGTAGCTGGGGGGACCAAAAACATTCAGTACTTC
d_gene: -; v_gene: TRBV24-1; abundance: -; j_gene: TRBJ1-5; CDR3aa: CATGDRSNQPQHF; CDR3nt: TGTGCCACTGGAGACAGGTCCAATCAGCCCCAGCATTTT
d_gene: TRBD2; v_gene: TRBV9; abundance: -; j_gene: TRBJ2-5; CDR3aa: CASSVAGGIQETQYF; CDR3nt: TGTGCCAGCAGCGTAGCGGGGGGGATCCAAGAGACCCAGTACTTC
d_gene: TRBD2; v_gene: TRBV6-2/TRBV6-3; abundance: -; j_gene: TRBJ2-1; CDR3aa: CASSYSTVAGGREQFF; CDR3nt: TGTGCCAGCAGTTACTCGACGGTAGCGGGGGGGCGTGAGCAGTTCTTC
d_gene: -; v_gene: TRBV5-1; abundance: -; j_gene: TRBJ2-2; CDR3aa: CASSPGTGVANTGELFF; CDR3nt: TGCGCCAGCAGCCCAGGGACTGGGGTCGCGAACACCGGGGAGCTGTTTTTT
d_gene: -; v_gene: TRBV12-3/TRBV12-4; abundance: -; j_gene: TRBJ1-2; CDR3aa: CASSSSYGYTF; CDR3nt: TGTGCCAGCAGTTCGTCCTATGGCTACACCTTC
d_gene: TRBD1; v_gene: TRBV10-3; abundance: -; j_gene: TRBJ2-5; CDR3aa: CAISESYRGRETQYF; CDR3nt: TGTGCCATCAGTGAGTCTTACAGGGGGCGAGAGACCCAGTACTTC
d_gene: -; v_gene: TRBV3-1/TRBV3-2; abundance: -; j_gene: TRBJ2-7; CDR3aa: CASSRAGQTYEQYF; CDR3nt: TGTGCCAGCAGCCGGGCAGGACAGACCTACGAGCAGTACTTC
d_gene: -; v_gene: TRBV20-1; abundance: once; j_gene: TRBJ1-2; CDR3aa: CSAPDRRGYTF; CDR3nt: TGCAGTGCCCCGGACAGAAGAGGCTACACCTTC
d_gene: -; v_gene: TRBV6-6; abundance: -; j_gene: TRBJ1-1; CDR3aa: CASSSSRRNTEAFF; CDR3nt: TGTGCCAGCAGTTCCTCTAGGCGGAACACTGAAGCTTTCTTT
d_gene: TRBD2; v_gene: TRBV2; abundance: -; j_gene: TRBJ2-5; CDR3aa: CASSEAAPGQRGQETQYF; CDR3nt: TGTGCCAGCAGTGAAGCGGCCCCCGGGCAGCGGGGGCAAGAGACCCAGTACTTC
d_gene: TRBD1; v_gene: TRBV2; abundance: -; j_gene: TRBJ1-5; CDR3aa: CASSRQGASQPQHF; CDR3nt: TGTGCCAGCAGTAGACAGGGGGCCTCTCAGCCCCAGCATTTT
d_gene: -; v_gene: TRBV2; abundance: -; j_gene: TRBJ2-1; CDR3aa: CASSVGTYNEQFF; CDR3nt: TGTGCCAGCAGTGTTGGGACCTACAATGAGCAGTTCTTC
d_gene: -; v_gene: TRBV7-9; abundance: once; j_gene: TRBJ1-2; CDR3aa: CASSFGLDGYTF; CDR3nt: TGTGCCAGCAGCTTTGGACTGGACGGCTACACCTTC
d_gene: -; v_gene: TRBV7-8; abundance: -; j_gene: TRBJ2-3; CDR3aa: CASSPPSTDTQYF; CDR3nt: TGTGCCAGCAGCCCCCCGAGCACAGATACGCAGTATTTT
d_gene: -; v_gene: TRBV5-4; abundance: -; j_gene: TRBJ1-3; CDR3aa: CASSAPGANAGNTIYF; CDR3nt: TGTGCCAGCAGCGCCCCAGGAGCCAACGCTGGAAACACCATATATTTT
d_gene: TRBD2; v_gene: TRBV4-1; abundance: -; j_gene: TRBJ2-1; CDR3aa: CASSQASGVSRYNEQFF; CDR3nt: TGCGCCAGCAGCCAAGCTAGCGGGGTTTCGCGGTACAATGAGCAGTTCTTC
d_gene: -; v_gene: TRBV3-1/TRBV3-2; abundance: -; j_gene: TRBJ1-2; CDR3aa: CASSRGGGPNYGYTF; CDR3nt: TGTGCCAGCAGCCGCGGAGGAGGACCTAACTATGGCTACACCTTC
d_gene: -; v_gene: TRBV11-3; abundance: once; j_gene: TRBJ2-3; CDR3aa: CASSSAVVDTQYF; CDR3nt: TGTGCCAGCAGCAGCGCGGTAGTGGATACGCAGTATTTT
d_gene: -; v_gene: TRBV4-2; abundance: -; j_gene: TRBJ1-5; CDR3aa: CASSQEGAGVKPQHF; CDR3nt: TGTGCCAGCAGCCAAGAAGGGGCAGGGGTGAAGCCCCAGCATTTT
d_gene: TRBD1; v_gene: TRBV19; abundance: few; j_gene: TRBJ2-7; CDR3aa: CASSIWTGTYEQYF; CDR3nt: TGTGCCAGTAGTATTTGGACAGGAACCTACGAGCAGTACTTC
d_gene: -; v_gene: TRBV6-6; abundance: -; j_gene: TRBJ1-6; CDR3aa: CASIQDGRFYNSPLHF; CDR3nt: TGTGCCAGCATTCAAGACGGACGGTTCTATAATTCACCCCTCCACTTT
d_gene: TRBD1; v_gene: TRBV6-4; abundance: once; j_gene: TRBJ2-3; CDR3aa: CASSDKTGGGTDTQYF; CDR3nt: TGTGCCAGCAGTGACAAGACAGGGGGCGGCACAGATACGCAGTATTTT
d_gene: TRBD1; v_gene: TRBV19; abundance: -; j_gene: TRBJ2-3; CDR3aa: CASSSHRGPTDTQYF; CDR3nt: TGTGCCAGTAGTTCACACAGGGGACCCACAGATACGCAGTATTTT
d_gene: -; v_gene: TRBV7-3; abundance: once; j_gene: TRBJ2-1; CDR3aa: CASGLAGASYNEQFF; CDR3nt: TGTGCCAGCGGTCTGGCGGGGGCCTCCTACAATGAGCAGTTCTTC
d_gene: TRBD1; v_gene: TRBV5-1; abundance: -; j_gene: TRBJ1-1; CDR3aa: CASSAQGAVNTEAFF; CDR3nt: TGCGCCAGCAGCGCACAGGGGGCCGTGAACACTGAAGCTTTCTTT
d_gene: -; v_gene: TRBV19; abundance: -; j_gene: TRBJ1-5; CDR3aa: CASSQDGGVSQHF; CDR3nt: TGTGCCAGTAGTCAGGACGGGGGCGTATCCCAGCATTTT
d_gene: TRBD2; v_gene: TRBV5-1; abundance: -; j_gene: TRBJ2-3; CDR3aa: CASSSGLAESTDTQYF; CDR3nt: TGCGCCAGCAGCTCCGGACTAGCGGAGAGTACAGATACGCAGTATTTT
d_gene: -; v_gene: TRBV5-1; abundance: -; j_gene: TRBJ2-7; CDR3aa: CASRPDEQYF; CDR3nt: TGCGCCAGCCGACCCGACGAGCAGTACTTC
d_gene: -; v_gene: TRBV9; abundance: few; j_gene: TRBJ1-2; CDR3aa: CASSPSAGDYGYTF; CDR3nt: TGTGCCAGCAGCCCCAGTGCAGGGGATTATGGCTACACCTTC
d_gene: -; v_gene: TRBV6-5; abundance: -; j_gene: TRBJ2-3; CDR3aa: CASSKQGSDTDTQYF; CDR3nt: TGTGCCAGCAGTAAACAGGGAAGCGACACAGATACGCAGTATTTT
d_gene: TRBD1; v_gene: TRBV14; abundance: -; j_gene: TRBJ2-7; CDR3aa: CASSQDRVTEQYF; CDR3nt: TGTGCCAGCAGCCAGGACAGGGTGACCGAGCAGTACTTC
d_gene: TRBD1; v_gene: TRBV6-2/TRBV6-3; abundance: -; j_gene: TRBJ2-3; CDR3aa: CASSYDPRQGVTDTQYF; CDR3nt: TGTGCCAGCAGTTATGATCCTCGACAGGGTGTCACAGATACGCAGTATTTT
d_gene: -; v_gene: TRBV2; abundance: -; j_gene: TRBJ1-5; CDR3aa: CASRADDQPQHF; CDR3nt: TGTGCCAGCAGGGCCGACGATCAGCCCCAGCATTTT
d_gene: TRBD1; v_gene: TRBV5-5; abundance: -; j_gene: TRBJ2-6; CDR3aa: CASSSGQERFSGANVLTF; CDR3nt: TGTGCCAGCAGCTCGGGACAGGAAAGATTCTCTGGGGCCAACGTCCTGACTTTC
d_gene: -; v_gene: TRBV6-5; abundance: -; j_gene: TRBJ1-2; CDR3aa: CASSYSRGGGYGYTF; CDR3nt: TGTGCCAGCAGTTACTCGAGAGGGGGTGGCTATGGCTACACCTTC
d_gene: TRBD1; v_gene: TRBV27; abundance: -; j_gene: TRBJ1-2; CDR3aa: CASSADRGGYGYTF; CDR3nt: TGTGCCAGCAGCGCCGACAGGGGAGGATATGGCTACACCTTC
d_gene: -; v_gene: TRBV14; abundance: -; j_gene: TRBJ2-2; CDR3aa: CASSEGRSRTGELFF; CDR3nt: TGTGCCAGCAGCGAGGGCAGGTCCAGGACCGGGGAGCTGTTTTTT
d_gene: TRBD1; v_gene: TRBV28; abundance: -; j_gene: TRBJ1-4; CDR3aa: CASTRGTGEKLFF; CDR3nt: TGTGCCAGCACCAGGGGGACGGGTGAAAAACTGTTTTTT
d_gene: -; v_gene: TRBV10-3; abundance: -; j_gene: TRBJ1-1; CDR3aa: CATKTGDLNTEAFF; CDR3nt: TGTGCCACCAAAACGGGGGACCTGAACACTGAAGCTTTCTTT
d_gene: -; v_gene: TRBV14; abundance: -; j_gene: TRBJ1-1; CDR3aa: CASSQDRGTEAFF; CDR3nt: TGTGCCAGCAGCCAAGATCGGGGCACTGAAGCTTTCTTT
d_gene: -; v_gene: TRBV19; abundance: once; j_gene: TRBJ1-2; CDR3aa: CATEKLKGYGYTF; CDR3nt: TGTGCCACCGAGAAGCTAAAGGGCTATGGCTACACCTTC
d_gene: -; v_gene: TRBV6-8; abundance: -; j_gene: TRBJ2-2; CDR3aa: CATLQRGPTGELFF; CDR3nt: TGTGCCACACTACAGAGGGGCCCGACCGGGGAGCTGTTTTTT
d_gene: TRBD2; v_gene: TRBV12-5; abundance: -; j_gene: TRBJ2-5; CDR3aa: CASGRTGGGETQYF; CDR3nt: TGTGCTAGTGGCCGGACGGGGGGAGGAGAGACCCAGTACTTC
d_gene: TRBD1; v_gene: TRBV29-1; abundance: -; j_gene: TRBJ1-2; CDR3aa: CSVAGGPGGGYTF; CDR3nt: TGCAGCGTTGCAGGGGGCCCGGGAGGTGGCTACACCTTC
d_gene: TRBD1; v_gene: TRBV19; abundance: -; j_gene: TRBJ1-1; CDR3aa: CASSTGGGWNTEAFF; CDR3nt: TGTGCCAGTAGTACAGGGGGAGGGTGGAACACTGAAGCTTTCTTT
d_gene: -; v_gene: TRBV3-1/TRBV3-2; abundance: -; j_gene: TRBJ2-2; CDR3aa: CASSGATRTGELFF; CDR3nt: TGTGCCAGCAGCGGGGCAACAAGAACCGGGGAGCTGTTTTTT
d_gene: -; v_gene: TRBV24-1; abundance: -; j_gene: TRBJ1-4; CDR3aa: CATSDNKMSGFSTNEKLFF; CDR3nt: TGTGCCACCAGTGATAATAAGATGTCGGGGTTTTCAACTAATGAAAAACTGTTTTTT
d_gene: TRBD1; v_gene: TRBV27; abundance: -; j_gene: TRBJ1-2; CDR3aa: CASSGLDRPYGYTF; CDR3nt: TGTGCCAGCAGTGGATTGGACAGGCCTTATGGCTACACCTTC
d_gene: -; v_gene: TRBV5-6; abundance: -; j_gene: TRBJ1-5; CDR3aa: CASSAGLFQPQHF; CDR3nt: TGTGCCAGCAGCGCGGGACTCTTTCAGCCCCAGCATTTT